This TCR beta chain is from a study of control samples from healthy donors and cancer patients. Profiling relied on immunoSEQ multiplex PCR, and the TCRdb table lists in-frame clones only, not all of them. The sample includes roughly 29,000 clones, approximately 79% of them seen just once. This clone was observed a few times. Sample: PBMCs. The receptor was isolated from a man aged 60 to 69 with head and neck cancer.

CDR3 amino acids: CASSPLEGYGYTF. DNA for the CDR3: TGTGCCAGTAGCCCATTGGAGGGATATGGCTACACCTTC. The chain combines TRBV19 with TRBJ1-2; the D is unclear. The CDR3 consists of 13 residues. Per germline, CDR1 LNHDA and CDR2 SQIVND (reference sequence). Trimming stripped 6 bases from V and 5 bases from J, with 13 bases between.